These 6 T cell receptor beta chains originate from one sample sequenced in a study of glioma-infiltrating T cells after dendritic cell vaccination. Profiling relied on immunoSEQ multiplex PCR, and the TCRdb table lists in-frame clones only, not all of them. This repertoire shows about 49,000 clones, 65% to 90% found once; its top ten account for 9.5% to 12%. The sequencing here drew on blood, taken before dendritic cell vaccination. These receptors were taken from a human donor with glioblastoma.

This rearrangement joins TRBV30 to TRBJ1-6, with 10 nucleotides matching TRBD1. Germline CDR1 GTSNPN, CDR2 SVGIG (reference sequence). The CDR3 contains 14 residues. Trimming cost V 4 bases and J 6 bases; bases outside gene matches: 3. The CDR3, as DNA: TGTGCCTGGACCTGGGACAGGGGTAATTCACCCCTCCACTTT. It encodes CAWTWDRGNSPLHF.

The chain links TRBV4-3 to TRBJ2-7; 10 bases align to TRBD2. There are 15 residues in the CDR3. Germline CDR1 and CDR2: LGHNA and YSLEER. Unmatched junction bases numbered 3, after V lost 1 base and J lost 3 bases. The DNA for the CDR3 is TGCGCCAGCAGCCAAGGGCTAGCGGGAGTCTACGAGCAGTACTTC. Encoded protein: CASSQGLAGVYEQYF.

V and J are TRBV6-9 and TRBJ2-1; a weak D match, TRBD1 (6 bases). The CDR3 has 15 residues. Germline lookup yields CDR1 MNHGY and CDR2 SVAAGI. V was cut by 6 bases and J by 5 bases, with 17 bases left in between. The CDR3 bases are TGTGCCAGCAGGCCACAGGGTGGTGGTAACAATGAGCAGTTCTTC. The encoded protein is CASRPQGGGNNEQFF.

V gene TRBV18 combines with J gene TRBJ2-3; TRBD1 matches at 7 bases. The CDR3 sequence is 19 residues long. Germline CDR1 reads KGHSH; CDR2 reads LQKENI. J lost 2 bases, V lost 3 bases, and 17 bases had no gene match. The CDR3 spells CASSPSTGAPLLLTDTQYF. CDR3 in DNA: TGTGCCAGCTCACCGTCAACAGGGGCCCCACTATTACTCACAGATACGCAGTATTTT.

The rearrangement joins TRBV5-1 to TRBJ2-5, with 10 bases identical to TRBD2. Germline CDR1 is SGHRS and CDR2 is YFSETQ. The CDR3 is 14 residues long. V was clipped by 6 bases and J by 2 bases; unmatched bases: 4. CDR3 DNA: TGCGCCAGCAAGCGGGAGGGGAATCAAGAGACCCAGTACTTC. It yields the protein CASKREGNQETQYF. Filled out from reference TRBV5-1 and TRBJ2-5, the complete variable domain reads KAGVTQTPRYLIKTRGQQVTLSCSPISGHRSVSWYQQTPGQGLQFLFEYFSETQRNKGNFPGRFSGRQFSNSRSEMNVSTLELGDSALYLCASKREGNQETQYFGPGTRLLVL.

The V call is TRBV7-2, the J call TRBJ2-5; tentatively, D is TRBD2 (7 bases). The CDR3 runs to 15 residues. Trimming removed 7 bases at V and 5 bases at J, with 20 bases between. The V gene's germline CDR1 is SGHTA and CDR2 FQGNSA. The CDR3 protein is CASTREGGGGETQYF. CDR3 in DNA: TGTGCCAGCACCCGAGAGGGGGGGGGAGGGGAGACCCAGTACTTC.